This T cell receptor beta chain derives from a study of cytomegalovirus exposure and HLA in healthy donors (dated by TCRdb to about 2017). A note on the overall study: According to an earlier analysis of a few hundred of the donors, about 179 million T cells yielded 90 million to 130 million unique TCR beta sequences and 276 Gb of sequence data. Typing coverage varied by locus: roughly 620-630 donors for A, B, C, DRB1 and DQB1; 500 to 550 for DQA1; some 610 for DPA1; 400 to 480 for DPB1. The aim of the study was to test whether cataloging public T cell receptors could identify signatures of past pathogen exposure. Besides the first cohort of roughly 660 subjects, a separate validation cohort made up of over 95 different subjects was used. Rather than drawing on any new phenotypic data, the later analysis identified candidate immune exposures from TCR beta sequences and the way those sequences occurred across donors. About five DR-DQ haplotypes were handled as single units for association and clustering because linkage in the cohort was strong. HLA typing included class I and class II loci at four-digit resolution. An early release covering roughly 580 HLA-typed donors comprised 250 to 350 gigabases of sequencing data and approximately 80 million unique TCR sequences. A later analysis re-analyzed previously published TCR beta repertoires from roughly 600 donors and added high-resolution HLA genotyping to study TCR occurrence patterns. High-throughput TCR immunosequencing, statistical association of individual TCRs with disease status, and machine learning were combined to predict cytomegalovirus infection status. An earlier analysis of approximately 500 of the donors applied high-throughput TCR beta sequencing to assess whether each TCR beta V gene segment acted as functional or pseudogenic. Genome-wide SNP genotypes for about 60% of the roughly 670 donors were used in a later genetic analysis, which treated that subset as a discovery cohort. Donor age, sex, ethnicity and CMV serostatus were compiled alongside the repertoire data. Every discovery cohort repertoire had been produced on one sequencing platform. The genetic ancestry cluster associated with self-reported Caucasian donors included 70% to 85% of the roughly 400 genotyped donors. On average, around 240,000 unique TCR beta nucleotide sequences were sequenced per donor among some 420 genotyped donors of the cohort, with around 19% of those sequences being non-productive. The study profiled the T cell repertoires of 550 to 700 subjects by immunosequencing and related them to cytomegalovirus serostatus. Overall study results and their limits: In a later analysis, some 18,000 TCR beta sequences were associated with specific HLA alleles at a false discovery rate of 0.05. The study gave a list of under 200 TCR beta chains associated with cytomegalovirus. Assigning TCR associations to individual alleles was difficult when HLA alleles, especially DR and DQ, strongly co-occurred. Most CMV-associated TCR beta chains appeared to be HLA-restricted in a later analysis, and the HLA associations seemed to be driven largely by CMV exposure. A group of highly shared sequence variants was considered likely to be a technical artifact of the sequencing pipeline. Several of the top co-occurrence clusters appeared to be linked to parvovirus B19, influenza, CMV and Epstein-Barr virus, according to a later analysis. Presence/absence analyses assumed roughly uniform sequencing depth across donors, an assumption that may not hold. An association between a missense DCLRE1C variant and V-gene and J-gene trimming of TCR beta chains was found in a later genetic analysis and replicated in an independent cohort. The classifier was reported to diagnose cytomegalovirus status with high specificity and sensitivity in both the original cohort and the validation cohort. In this cohort, only TCR beta chains were sequenced, and detectable features were limited by the absence of alpha or paired-chain data. A few of the identified cytomegalovirus-associated TCR beta chains were confirmed in vitro to be specific for cytomegalovirus antigens. Correlated functional status among segregating V segments might be attributable to linkage disequilibrium, but an unknown experimental factor could not be ruled out. Most TCR sequences were seen in very few donors, while some public TCRs were found in many individuals. About 17 rarely observed V segments, including chromosome 9 orphons, were excluded from the earlier analysis of approximately 500 of the donors because counts were too low. Compared with the approximately 600-donor mean, donors in an Asian-associated ancestry cluster had fewer N-insertions in productive TCRs, according to a later genetic analysis. For the cohort, immune exposure information was limited to CMV serostatus. Because some donors lacked HLA typing at each locus, the association tests relied only on the typed subset. The authors suggested that the approach could potentially be generalized to other disease states and immunological phenotypes. A later analysis found that TCR association rates varied across HLA loci, with DRB1 alleles showing the most associated TCRs and HLA-C alleles the fewest. In an earlier analysis of approximately 590 of the donors, most TCR beta V segments appeared in productive rearrangements about 90% or about 30% of the time, broadly matching IMGT annotations. In a later analysis, HLA-associated TCR beta chains showed more clonal expansion and lower generation probabilities than non-associated chains that were equally common. A further reported finding was that TCR beta sequences accurately predicted the HLA-A and HLA-B alleles for most subjects in the first cohort.

Of note for this clone: No antigen is known for it. Per-nucleotide qualities are absent, and no much larger clonotype sits a single base away.

Libraries were built with the immunoSEQ multiplex PCR assay. The multiplex PCR relied on a mix of 60 forward primers for TCR Vbeta segments and 13 reverse primers for TCR Jbeta segments. The CDR3 region of rearranged TCR beta genes was amplified from genomic DNA with a multiplex PCR assay. The Illumina HiSeq System was used to sequence the amplified TCR beta libraries as 87-base-pair reads. Processing in the source paper ran as follows. A later analysis tallied 70 million to 100 million unique TCR beta chains across the 700 or so repertoires, and roughly 11 million of those chains were shared by two or more donors. A nearest-neighbor algorithm error-corrected the raw reads and collapsed the reads into unique sequences, merging closely related sequences to remove PCR and sequencing errors. CDR3 sequences were aligned to IMGT reference sequences to assign V, D and J gene segments. For a sequence to be retained, a match of at least six nucleotides to both a V gene segment and a J gene segment was required. Rearrangements were classified as productive when the CDR3 lacked stop codons and remained in frame with V and J, and all other rearrangements were classified as non-productive. Following IMGT convention, CDR3 was defined as the stretch from the second conserved V-encoded cysteine up to the conserved J-encoded phenylalanine. Sequences without an unambiguous match to a single V gene segment were excluded from the earlier analysis of almost 600 of the donors. An earlier analysis of several hundred of the donors called V segments functional above 56.7% productive rearrangements and segregating when the between-donor standard deviation exceeded 5%. A statistical classification framework was developed to diagnose cytomegalovirus status using the catalog of TCR beta chain sequences. V and J gene assignment, in a later analysis, came from comparing TCR nucleotide sequences with IMGT/GENE-DB human TR gene sequences. The TCRdist pipeline was used in a later analysis to assign CDR3 sequences and most-parsimonious VDJ recombination scenarios. In a later analysis, every TCR beta chain was defined by the combination of its CDR3 amino acid sequence and its V-gene family, and reads without a unique V-gene family were dropped. A later analysis removed roughly 590 highly shared, low-generation-probability nucleotide sequences to deal with suspected cross-contamination and a sequencing artifact. In a later analysis, a clonal expansion index was calculated for each public chain from normalized within-repertoire ranks of inferred template counts. A later analysis computed generation probabilities with a VDJ recombination model fitted to out-of-frame rearrangements, and checked the results against IGoR. In a later analysis, TCR-TCR, TCR-HLA and TCR-CMV co-occurrence was scored with hypergeometric tests, and a repertoire-size bias correction was applied to TCR pairs. To estimate false discovery rates, a later analysis permuted the HLA or CMV assignments 20 times. In a later analysis, co-occurring TCRs were grouped with DBSCAN, and TCRdist sequence similarity was added when clustering was performed within HLA-allele-positive subsets. For co-occurrence clustering, repertoires with fewer than 30,000 or more than 120,000 public chains were excluded, along with 4 to 6 repertoires with anomalous nucleotide sharing. TCRdb's version of the immuneACCESS table is confined to in-frame rearrangements and falls short of the full clone set. An unresolved V gene accounts for under half of the shortfall where checked; the remainder is of unknown origin. Clonal size and the V and J genes are those of that table, whereas D and trimming came from the DNA. This sample has over 40,000 clones in its table, and approximately 67% of those were observed once. 6.3% of the sample belongs to the ten largest clones.

In total, 666 healthy bone marrow donors made up the cohort. Cohort members were all nominally healthy when sampled, although unrecorded immune exposures were likely present. The donor tested CMV seronegative, placing the donor among the approximately 360 seronegative members of the cohort. A peripheral blood sample was collected from each donor, and TCR beta sequencing was performed on peripheral blood mononuclear cells. The Qiagen DNeasy Blood Extraction Kit was used to extract genomic DNA from the blood cell samples. The TCR was taken from a man aged 25 to 40 in good health and CMV-seronegative. Sequenced input: PBMCs.

The CDR3 here reads CAWTTGFLSYNEQFF. At the DNA level, the sequence is TGTGCCTGGACGACAGGGTTTTTGTCCTACAATGAGCAGTTCTTC. In this chain, TRBV30 is recombined with TRBJ2-1, with 7 central nucleotides matching TRBD1. Reading from cysteine to phenylalanine, the CDR3 counts 15 amino acids. Of the read, only the CDR3 DNA is kept; its 45 bases are in frame from base 1. Ends trimmed: V by 4 bases, J by 1 base; bases unmatched to a gene: 7. CDR1 GTSNPN and CDR2 SVGIG were looked up in the germline V gene (reference sequence). Joined to the reference TRBV30 and TRBJ2-1 proteins, this CDR3 gives the full variable domain: SQTIHQWPATLVQPVGSPLSLECTVEGTSNPNLYWYRQAAGRGLQLLFYSVGIGQISSEVPQNLSASRPQDRQFILSSKKLLLSDSGFYLCAWTTGFLSYNEQFFGPGTRLTVL.